This TCR beta chain was identified in a study of CD8 T cells in Susac syndrome. The RNA, about 0.45 to 1 ug, was put through reverse transcription using random hexamers. MiXCR, applied by TCRdb to the immunoSEQ multiplex PCR reads, yields one record per CDR3 protein. The sample lists 230,000 or so distinct CDR3 sequences, nearly 97% seen once, with 0.085% to 0.095% in the top ten. V was clipped by 4 bases and J by 2 bases, with 12 bases between them. Germline V gene lookup returns CDR1 GTSNPN and CDR2 SVGIG (reference sequence). The CDR3 is 13 residues long. This receptor was taken from a human donor with multiple sclerosis. J is TRBJ2-7 and V is TRBV30; D possibly corresponds to TRBD1 (6 bases). The source material was CD4+ T cells from PBMCs. The CDR3 sequence is CAWKTDRTYEQYF. The CDR3 nucleotides are TGTGCCTGGAAAACGGACAGAACCTACGAGCAGTACTTC.